The clone carrying this TCR beta chain has a single count. The entry originates in a study of blood T cell repertoires in COVID-19. Authors' methods: Amplification of reference gene primers was used by the study to estimate nucleated cell counts. Using immunoSEQ multiplex PCR, the repertoire was profiled, and TCRdb retains in-frame clones only, with some absent. V, J and clone size reflect that table, while D and trimming were determined from the DNA. This sample has about 160,000 clones, with 85% to 95% found just once. This sequence originates from a woman aged 60-75 years with COVID-19, enrolled during active disease. The sequencing sample was made of peripheral blood.

The CDR3 reads CASSTAGTDTQYF. DNA for the CDR3: TGTGCCAGTAGTACCGCAGGGACAGATACGCAGTATTTT. This chain uses TRBV19 with TRBJ2-3; D is perhaps TRBD1 (5 bases). V was shortened by 4 bases and J by 3 bases, with 8 bases between the two germline ends. This CDR3 has 13 amino acids. Per germline, CDR1 LNHDA and CDR2 SQIVND (reference sequence).